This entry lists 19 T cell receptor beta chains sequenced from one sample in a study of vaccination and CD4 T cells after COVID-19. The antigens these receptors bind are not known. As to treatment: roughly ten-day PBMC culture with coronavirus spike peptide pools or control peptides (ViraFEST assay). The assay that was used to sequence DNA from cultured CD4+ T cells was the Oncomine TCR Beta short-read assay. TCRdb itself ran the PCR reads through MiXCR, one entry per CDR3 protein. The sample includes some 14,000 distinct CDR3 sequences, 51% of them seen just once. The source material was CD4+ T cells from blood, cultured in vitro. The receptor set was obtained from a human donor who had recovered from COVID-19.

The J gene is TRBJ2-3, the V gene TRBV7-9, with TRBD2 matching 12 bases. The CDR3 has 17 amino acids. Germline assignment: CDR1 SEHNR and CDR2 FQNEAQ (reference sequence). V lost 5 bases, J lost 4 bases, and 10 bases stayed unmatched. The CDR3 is CASSPLTSGRPSDTQYF. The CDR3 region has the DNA TGTGCCAGCAGCCCTTTGACTAGCGGGAGACCTTCAGATACGCAGTATTTT.

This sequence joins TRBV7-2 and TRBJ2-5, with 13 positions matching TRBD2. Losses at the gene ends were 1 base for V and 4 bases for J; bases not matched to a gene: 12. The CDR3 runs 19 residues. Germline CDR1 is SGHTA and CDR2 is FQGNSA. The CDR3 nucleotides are TGTGCCAGCAGCTTAGTTTTGGGGACTAGCGGGACTGGGAGAGAGACCCAGTACTTC. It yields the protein CASSLVLGTSGTGRETQYF.

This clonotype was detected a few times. CDR3 DNA: TGCAGTGCTCCGACCTCGGGACAGGGCTTTCGCGGGGAGCTGTTTTTT. Its protein is CSAPTSGQGFRGELFF. The V and J genes are TRBV20-1 and TRBJ2-2, with 9 positions matching TRBD1. This CDR3 contains 16 residues. Germline V gene sequence: CDR1 DFQATT, CDR2 SNEGSKA (reference sequence). J lost 7 bases, V lost 5 bases, and 14 bases had no gene match.

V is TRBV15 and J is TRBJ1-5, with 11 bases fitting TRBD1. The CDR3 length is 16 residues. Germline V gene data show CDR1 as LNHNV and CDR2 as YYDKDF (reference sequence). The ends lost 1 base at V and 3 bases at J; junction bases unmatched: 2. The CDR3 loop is CATSRGDRGTNQPQHF. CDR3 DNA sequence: TGTGCCACCAGCAGAGGGGACAGGGGGACCAATCAGCCCCAGCATTTT.

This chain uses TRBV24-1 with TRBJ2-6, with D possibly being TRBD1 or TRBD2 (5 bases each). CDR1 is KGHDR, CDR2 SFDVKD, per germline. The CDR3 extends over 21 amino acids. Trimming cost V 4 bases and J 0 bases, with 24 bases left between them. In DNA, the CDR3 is TGTGCCACCAGTGACTTCACTTTGGGGGATGACAGTGTCTCTGGGGCCAACGTCCTGACTTTC. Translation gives CATSDFTLGDDSVSGANVLTF.

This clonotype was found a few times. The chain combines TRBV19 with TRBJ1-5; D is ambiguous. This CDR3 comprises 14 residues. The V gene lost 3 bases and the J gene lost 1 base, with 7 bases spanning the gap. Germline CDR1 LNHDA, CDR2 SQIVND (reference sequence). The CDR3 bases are TGTGCCAGTAGTATCCCCGGGAGCAATCAGCCCCAGCATTTT. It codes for CASSIPGSNQPQHF. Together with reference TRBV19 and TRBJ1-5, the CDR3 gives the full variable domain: DGGITQSPKYLFRKEGQNVTLSCEQNLNHDAMYWYRQDPGQGLRLIYYSQIVNDFQKGDIAEGYSVSREKKESFPLTVTSAQKNPTAFYLCASSIPGSNQPQHFGDGTRLSIL.

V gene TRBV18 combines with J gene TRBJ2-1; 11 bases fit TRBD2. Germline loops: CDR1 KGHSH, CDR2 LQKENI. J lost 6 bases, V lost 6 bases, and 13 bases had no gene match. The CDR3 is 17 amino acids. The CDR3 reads CASSPKELAGEGNEQFF. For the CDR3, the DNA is TGTGCCAGCTCCCCCAAAGAACTAGCGGGAGAGGGCAATGAGCAGTTCTTC. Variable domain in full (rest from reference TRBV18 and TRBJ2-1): NAGVMQNPRHLVRRRGQEARLRCSPMKGHSHVYWYRQLPEEGLKFMVYLQKENIIDESGMPKERFSAEFPKEGPSILRIQQVVRGDSAAYFCASSPKELAGEGNEQFFGPGTRLTVL.

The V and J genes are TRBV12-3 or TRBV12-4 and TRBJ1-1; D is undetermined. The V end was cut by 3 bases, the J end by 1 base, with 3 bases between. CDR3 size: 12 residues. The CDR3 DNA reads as TGTGCCAGCAGTTTCGCGAACACTGAAGCTTTCTTT. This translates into CASSFANTEAFF.

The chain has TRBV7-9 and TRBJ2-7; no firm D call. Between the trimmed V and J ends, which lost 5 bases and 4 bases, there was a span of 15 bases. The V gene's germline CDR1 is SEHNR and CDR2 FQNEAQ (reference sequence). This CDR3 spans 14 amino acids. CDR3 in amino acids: CASSTHGVSYEQYF. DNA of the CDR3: TGTGCCAGCAGCACCCATGGAGTTAGTTACGAGCAGTACTTC.

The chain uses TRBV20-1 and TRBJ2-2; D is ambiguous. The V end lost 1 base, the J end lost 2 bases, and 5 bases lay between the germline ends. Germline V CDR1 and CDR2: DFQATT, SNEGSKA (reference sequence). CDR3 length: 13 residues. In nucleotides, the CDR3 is TGCAGTGCTAGAGTTACTAACACCGGGGAGCTGTTTTTT. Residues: CSARVTNTGELFF.

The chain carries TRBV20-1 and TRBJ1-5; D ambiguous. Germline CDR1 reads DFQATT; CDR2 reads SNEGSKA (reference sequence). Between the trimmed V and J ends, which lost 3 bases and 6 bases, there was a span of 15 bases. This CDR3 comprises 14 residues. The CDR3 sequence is CSARSREVSQPQHF. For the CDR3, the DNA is TGCAGTGCTAGGAGTAGGGAGGTTAGTCAGCCCCAGCATTTT.

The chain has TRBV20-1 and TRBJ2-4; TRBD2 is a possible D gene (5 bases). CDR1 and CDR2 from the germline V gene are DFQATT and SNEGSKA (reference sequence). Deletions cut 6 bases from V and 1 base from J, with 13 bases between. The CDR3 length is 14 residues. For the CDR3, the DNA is TGCAGTGCAGACGGGAATCGGGCCAAAAACATTCAGTACTTC. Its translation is CSADGNRAKNIQYF.

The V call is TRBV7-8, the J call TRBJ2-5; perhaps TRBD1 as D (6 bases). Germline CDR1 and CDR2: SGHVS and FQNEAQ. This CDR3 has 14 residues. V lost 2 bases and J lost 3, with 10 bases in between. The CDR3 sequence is CASSLSTGKETQYF. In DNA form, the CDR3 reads TGTGCCAGCAGCTTATCTACAGGGAAAGAGACCCAGTACTTC.

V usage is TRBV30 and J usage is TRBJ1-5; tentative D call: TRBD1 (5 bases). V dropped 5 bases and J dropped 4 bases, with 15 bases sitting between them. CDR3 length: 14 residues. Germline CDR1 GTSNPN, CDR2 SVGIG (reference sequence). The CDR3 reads CAWGAMGGNQPQHF. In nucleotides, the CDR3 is TGTGCCTGGGGGGCGATGGGGGGAAATCAGCCCCAGCATTTT.

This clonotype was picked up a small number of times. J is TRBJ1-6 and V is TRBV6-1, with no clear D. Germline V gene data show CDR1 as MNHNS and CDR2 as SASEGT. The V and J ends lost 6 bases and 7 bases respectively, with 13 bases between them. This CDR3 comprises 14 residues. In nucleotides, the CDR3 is TGTGCCAGCAGCAACTTCAGAGAAAATTCACCCCTCCACTTT. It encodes CASSNFRENSPLHF.

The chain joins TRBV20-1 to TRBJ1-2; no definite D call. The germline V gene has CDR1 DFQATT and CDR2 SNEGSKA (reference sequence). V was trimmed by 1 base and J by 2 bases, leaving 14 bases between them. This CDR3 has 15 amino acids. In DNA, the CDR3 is TGCAGTGCTAGAGGTAGTGTGTACACGAACTATGGCTACACCTTC. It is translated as CSARGSVYTNYGYTF.

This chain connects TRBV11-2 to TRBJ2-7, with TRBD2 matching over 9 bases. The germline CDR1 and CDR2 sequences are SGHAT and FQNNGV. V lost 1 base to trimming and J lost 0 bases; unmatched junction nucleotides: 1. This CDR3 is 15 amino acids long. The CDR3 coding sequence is TGTGCCAGCAGCTTAGTTAGCGGGAGCTCCTACGAGCAGTACTTC. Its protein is CASSLVSGSSYEQYF. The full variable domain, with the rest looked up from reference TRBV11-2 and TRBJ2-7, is EAGVAQSPRYKIIEKRQSVAFWCNPISGHATLYWYQQILGQGPKLLIQFQNNGVVDDSQLPKDRFSAERLKGVDSTLKIQPAKLEDSAVYLCASSLVSGSSYEQYFGPGTRLTVT.

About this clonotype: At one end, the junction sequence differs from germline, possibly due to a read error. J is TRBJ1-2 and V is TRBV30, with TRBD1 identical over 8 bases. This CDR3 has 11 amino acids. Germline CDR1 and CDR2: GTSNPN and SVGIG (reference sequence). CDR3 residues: CAWSNSGGEAF. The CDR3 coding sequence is TGTGCCTGGAGCAATTCAGGGGGCGAGGCCTTC.

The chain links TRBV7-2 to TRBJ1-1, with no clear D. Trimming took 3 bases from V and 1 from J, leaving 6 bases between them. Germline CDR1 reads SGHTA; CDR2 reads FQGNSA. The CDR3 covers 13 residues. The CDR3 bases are TGTGCCAGCAGCTTTATGGCGAACACTGAAGCTTTCTTT. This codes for CASSFMANTEAFF.